This entry features one T cell receptor (beta chain) sequence. Authors' processing steps: Reference gene primer amplification in the assay estimated nucleated cell counts. The data were produced by immunoSEQ multiplex PCR, yet TCRdb's version contains in-frame clones alone and is incomplete. V and J calls and clone size follow that table, whereas D and trimming were derived from the DNA. The sample shows 450,000 to 500,000 clones, roughly 85% of them seen only once. These data belong to a study of blood T cell repertoires in COVID-19. In the study overall: COVID-19 samples, acute and convalescent, were from the United States, Italy and Spain. Nucleic acid was either cDNA or gDNA, and it came from T cells, B-cell-depleted T cells, or PBMCs.

Germline CDR1 is SGHRS and CDR2 is YFSETQ. V lost 5 bases, J lost 2 bases, and 17 bases lay in between. This CDR3 spans 15 amino acids. The sequenced sample consisted of peripheral blood. This TCR came from a human donor in a cohort sampled during active COVID-19. The chain joins TRBV5-1 to TRBJ2-7, with a weak D call TRBD2 (5 bases). The CDR3 reads CASRLEVMETYEQYF. CDR3 in DNA: TGCGCCAGCAGACTGGAGGTAATGGAAACCTACGAGCAGTACTTC.